These 32 T cell receptor beta chains originate from one sample sequenced in a study of beta chain features in type 1 diabetes. No antigen has been identified for these receptors. Reverse transcription of all isolated RNA meant that expressed TCRB transcripts were sequenced. Only in-frame clones appear in the TCRdb table, and some are missing; sequencing was by immunoSEQ multiplex PCR. The sample comprises 350,000 to 450,000 clones, 10% to 15% of which are singletons, and 0.0095% to 0.013% rests with the top ten. The study's findings and limits: The study found moderately but significantly shorter TCRB CDR3s in all four CD4+ subsets of Type 1 diabetes patients.

The sequenced sample consisted of naive CD4+ T cells from blood. The receptors were gathered from a woman younger than 30 with type 1 diabetes.

J is TRBJ2-7 and V is TRBV2, with 9 nucleotides matching TRBD2. The CDR3 contains 13 residues. The V gene's germline CDR1 is SNHLY and CDR2 FYNNEI. J was trimmed by 5 bases and V by 10 bases; bases with no gene match: 9. CDR3 bases: TGTGCCACTCAGGGACTAGCAGTCCACGAGCAGTACTTC. Translating it yields CATQGLAVHEQYF. Variable domain in full (rest from reference TRBV2 and TRBJ2-7): EPEVTQTPSHQVTQMGQEVILRCVPISNHLYFYWYRQILGQKVEFLVSFYNNEISEKSEIFDDQFSVERPDGSNFTLKIRSTKLEDSAMYFCATQGLAVHEQYFGPGTRLTVT.

This clone was detected a few times. This chain's CDR3 is CASSLPSGGQETQYF. The CDR3 region has the DNA TGCGCCAGCAGCTTACCTAGCGGGGGCCAAGAGACCCAGTACTTC. The chain links TRBV5-1 to TRBJ2-5, with 10 bases that match TRBD2. The CDR3 has 15 residues. V shed 2 bases, J shed 1 base, and the junction held 2 bases outside the gene matches. Germline V gene lookup returns CDR1 SGHRS and CDR2 YFSETQ. Full variable domain (rest looked up from reference TRBV5-1 and TRBJ2-5): KAGVTQTPRYLIKTRGQQVTLSCSPISGHRSVSWYQQTPGQGLQFLFEYFSETQRNKGNFPGRFSGRQFSNSRSEMNVSTLELGDSALYLCASSLPSGGQETQYFGPGTRLLVL.

This clone was observed a handful of times. This chain links TRBV15 with TRBJ2-1; TRBD2 agrees at 8 bases. J was trimmed by 8 bases and V by 0 bases; bases with no gene match: 6. This CDR3 region has 15 residues. Per germline, CDR1 LNHNV and CDR2 YYDKDF (reference sequence). The CDR3 here is CATSRDLEREYEQFF. Written as DNA, the CDR3 is TGTGCCACCAGCAGAGATCTGGAGCGGGAGTATGAGCAGTTCTTC.

This chain joins TRBV5-4 and TRBJ2-7, with D maybe TRBD1 (6 bases). Trimming took off 6 bases at V and 0 bases at J, with 10 bases between the two ends. There are 13 residues in the CDR3. CDR1 SGHNT and CDR2 YYREEE come from the germline V gene (reference sequence). The CDR3 protein is CASNLQGSYEQYF. In DNA form, the CDR3 reads TGTGCCAGCAACCTACAGGGCTCCTACGAGCAGTACTTC.

The chain recombines TRBV5-1 with TRBJ2-4; D perhaps matches TRBD2 (6 bases). Germline CDR1 reads SGHRS; CDR2 reads YFSETQ. The CDR3 is 13 residues long. Trimming removed 0 bases from V and 6 bases from J, with 7 bases in between. CDR3 amino acids: CASSLEAGNIQYF. In DNA, the CDR3 is TGCGCCAGCAGCTTGGAAGCGGGAAACATTCAGTACTTC.

The table lists this clone with a few counts. CDR3 in DNA: TGTGCCAGCAGCCCCGGGAGGGGGCCGGATCAGCCCCAGCATTTT. This sequence encodes CASSPGRGPDQPQHF. V usage is TRBV2 and J usage is TRBJ1-5; 7 bases are a match to TRBD1. CDR1 is SNHLY, CDR2 FYNNEI, per germline. V lost 6 bases, J lost 5 bases, and 10 bases stayed unmatched. The length of the CDR3 is 15 residues.

This chain uses TRBV7-3 with TRBJ2-7, with D perhaps matching TRBD1 (6 bases). The CDR3 runs to 15 residues. V was shortened by 2 bases and J by 2 bases, with 13 bases between the two germline ends. CDR1 is SGHTA, CDR2 FQGTGA, per germline. For the CDR3, the DNA is TGTGCCAGCAGCTTAGGCCCAGGGGTGGCCTACGAGCAGTACTTC. It encodes CASSLGPGVAYEQYF.

About this clone itself: One end of the junction fails to match germline, which may point to a read error. This chain uses TRBV19 with TRBJ2-5; D might be TRBD1 (5 bases). Germline V gene sequence: CDR1 LNHDA, CDR2 SQIVND (reference sequence). The CDR3 is 13 amino acids. CDR3 coding DNA: TGTGCCAGTAGTATCCAGGGCGAAGAAACCCAGTACTTC. Its protein product is CASSIQGEETQYF.

The genes are TRBV9 and TRBJ1-6; 7 nucleotides align to TRBD1. With 4 bases clipped from V and 3 bases from J, the junction kept 4 bases outside the gene matches. The CDR3 is 15 amino acids. Germline assignment: CDR1 SGDLS and CDR2 YYNGEE. The CDR3 loop is CASSHGTDYNSPLHF. The DNA for the CDR3 is TGTGCCAGCAGCCACGGGACAGACTATAATTCACCCCTCCACTTT.

This clone was seen a handful of times. The chain combines TRBV7-9 with TRBJ2-5; 9 bases are shared with TRBD2. Trimming took 5 bases from V and 2 from J; bases not matched to a gene: 12. Germline assignment: CDR1 SEHNR and CDR2 FQNEAQ (reference sequence). The CDR3 totals 17 residues. The CDR3 sequence: CASSQGRLAGRQETQYF. DNA of the CDR3: TGTGCCAGCAGCCAAGGGCGGCTAGCGGGGAGACAAGAGACCCAGTACTTC.

This clone showed up just a few times. The V gene is TRBV9, the J gene TRBJ2-3, with 7 bases fitting TRBD2. CDR1 and CDR2 (germline): SGDLS, YYNGEE. The V and J ends lost 4 bases and 4 bases, in that order; junction bases with no gene match: 3. The CDR3 runs to 13 residues. Here the CDR3 reads CASSSAGPDTQYF. CDR3 DNA: TGTGCCAGCAGCTCAGCGGGGCCAGATACGCAGTATTTT.

This clone was counted a few times. The CDR3 nucleotides are TGCAGCGCCGGACTAGGTGGAGATACGCAGTATTTT. This sequence encodes CSAGLGGDTQYF. The rearrangement joins TRBV29-1 to TRBJ2-3; 7 nucleotides agree with TRBD2. Germline V gives CDR1 SQVTM, CDR2 ANQGSEA. The CDR3 has 12 amino acids. V lost 7 bases, J lost 5 bases, and 6 bases stayed unmatched.

CDR3 sequence: CASRVPGVNTGELFF. DNA of the CDR3: TGCGCCAGCAGAGTACCGGGGGTGAACACCGGGGAGCTGTTTTTT. The rearrangement joins TRBV5-1 to TRBJ2-2; D possibly corresponds to TRBD2 (6 bases). The length of the CDR3 is 15 residues. Trimming removed 5 bases at V and 1 base at J, with 12 bases between. Germline V CDR1 and CDR2: SGHRS, YFSETQ.

The sample holds a few counts of this clone. The V gene is TRBV5-4, the J gene TRBJ2-1; 8 bases are shared with TRBD2. This CDR3 has 15 residues. CDR1 and CDR2 (germline): SGHNT, YYREEE (reference sequence). The V segment lost 5 bases and the J segment 6 bases; nucleotides outside the gene matches: 10. CDR3 sequence: CASSIPLAGTNEQFF. The DNA of the CDR3 is TGTGCCAGCAGTATCCCGCTAGCGGGTACCAATGAGCAGTTCTTC.

The chain recombines TRBV7-9 with TRBJ2-1; D unresolved. Trimming left V 2 bases short and J 6 bases short, with 11 bases between. The germline gives CDR1 SEHNR, CDR2 FQNEAQ (reference sequence). The CDR3 is 14 amino acids. CDR3 protein: CASSLSLSSNEQFF. As DNA, the CDR3 is TGTGCCAGCAGCTTATCTCTCTCGAGCAATGAGCAGTTCTTC.

The rearrangement joins TRBV5-4 to TRBJ2-1, with 11 nucleotides matching TRBD2. Unmatched junction bases numbered 19, after V lost 4 bases and J lost 7 bases. Germline V CDR1 and CDR2: SGHNT, YYREEE (reference sequence). CDR3 length: 19 amino acids. The CDR3 loop is CASSQDTSGRRFPGNEQFF. CDR3 nucleotides: TGTGCCAGCAGCCAAGATACTAGCGGGAGAAGATTTCCGGGAAATGAGCAGTTCTTC.

Only a few counts were recorded for this clone. CDR3 bases: TGTGCCAGCAGCTTGGCTTGGACAGGGGTCGGTGAAGCTTTCTTT. It is translated as CASSLAWTGVGEAFF. J is TRBJ1-1 and V is TRBV7-9; 9 positions match TRBD1. Germline values: CDR1 SEHNR, CDR2 FQNEAQ (reference sequence). This CDR3 has 15 residues. Germline trimming cut 3 bases from V and 7 bases from J; bases unmatched to any gene: 9.

Turning to this clone: Germline is not matched at one junction end, which may reflect a read error. The chain is built from TRBV7-7 and TRBJ2-7; a weak D match, TRBD1 (6 bases). The germline V gene has CDR1 SSHAT and CDR2 FNYEAQ (reference sequence). This CDR3 has 13 amino acids. Written as DNA, the CDR3 is TGTGCTAGCAGCCCTCAGGGGAGAGGCGAGCAGTACTTC. Translated, it gives CASSPQGRGEQYF.

This clone has just a few counts. V gene TRBV5-1 combines with J gene TRBJ2-7; maybe TRBD2 (6 bases). CDR1 SGHRS and CDR2 YFSETQ come from the germline V gene. With 4 bases removed from V and 0 bases from J, the gap between germline ends came to 14 bases. CDR3 size: 15 residues. The CDR3 DNA reads TGCGCCAGCAGCCCGAATGCGGGGAGCTCCTACGAGCAGTACTTC. Encoded protein: CASSPNAGSSYEQYF.

This clone was picked up a small number of times. V and J are TRBV7-2 and TRBJ2-2; possible D gene TRBD2, 5 bases. Trimming left V 5 bases short and J 6 bases short, with 10 bases between. The CDR3 length is 13 residues. Germline CDR1 SGHTA, CDR2 FQGNSA. CDR3 protein: CASSPTGSGELFF. CDR3 bases: TGTGCCAGCAGCCCTACGGGGTCCGGGGAGCTGTTTTTT. Full variable domain (missing parts from reference TRBV7-2 and TRBJ2-2): GAGVSQSPSNKVTEKGKDVELRCDPISGHTALYWYRQSLGQGLEFLIYFQGNSAPDKSGLPSDRFSAERTGGSVSTLTIQRTQQEDSAVYLCASSPTGSGELFFGEGSRLTVL.

This clone has only a few counts. The gene calls are TRBV7-2 and TRBJ2-1, with TRBD2 matching over 15 bases. V trimming: 5 bases; J trimming: 9 bases; junction bases outside the gene matches: 5. Germline loops: CDR1 SGHTA, CDR2 FQGNSA. This CDR3 has 15 residues. In DNA form, the CDR3 reads TGTGCCAGCAGCCCCGGACTAGCGGGAGGGCCTGAGCAGTTCTTC. Translated: CASSPGLAGGPEQFF.

This clone showed up just a few times. V is TRBV28 and J is TRBJ2-1; D unclear. Germline CDR1 MDHEN, CDR2 SYDVKM. The CDR3 spans 12 residues. Trimming cost V 3 bases and J 4 bases, with 4 bases left between them. The CDR3 spells CASSFGYNEQFF. The CDR3 nucleotides are TGTGCCAGCAGTTTCGGTTACAATGAGCAGTTCTTC.

The chain links TRBV5-4 to TRBJ2-7; 11 bases agree with TRBD2. After removal of 2 bases from V and 6 bases from J, the junction contained 7 bases not matched to a gene. The germline V gene encodes CDR1 SGHNT and CDR2 YYREEE (reference sequence). The CDR3 sequence is 15 residues long. The CDR3 protein is CASSFRTSGSPEQYF. The CDR3 region has the DNA TGTGCCAGCAGCTTTAGAACTAGCGGGAGCCCCGAGCAGTACTTC.

CDR3 in DNA: TGTGCCAGCAGCGCGACTACCGGGACATGGAACACAAGACTGTTTTTT. As protein: CASSATTGTWNTRLFF. V usage is TRBV9 and J usage is TRBJ1-4; weak D call: TRBD1 (6 bases). CDR1 and CDR2 from the germline V gene are SGDLS and YYNGEE. Trimming shortened V by 3 bases and J by 13 bases, and 25 bases separated the two germline ends. This CDR3 has 16 amino acids.

In its sample, this clone was seen a few times. The chain carries TRBV2 and TRBJ2-6, with a possible D match to TRBD2 (6 bases). The ends were cut back, 4 bases at V and 0 bases at J, with 13 bases in the middle. The CDR3 sequence is 17 residues long. From germline, CDR1 is SNHLY and CDR2 FYNNEI. The CDR3 spells CASSVRLGGSGANVLTF. As DNA, the CDR3 is TGTGCCAGCAGTGTTCGGTTGGGGGGCTCTGGGGCCAACGTCCTGACTTTC.

This clone has just a few counts. V usage is TRBV4-2 and J usage is TRBJ2-7, with TRBD2 identical over 12 bases. In germline, CDR1 is LGHNA, CDR2 YNFKEQ. This CDR3 spans 16 amino acids. J lost 4 bases, V lost 5 bases, and 9 bases had no gene match. This chain's CDR3 is CASSDKGLAGLYEQYF. CDR3 nucleotide sequence: TGTGCCAGCAGCGATAAAGGACTAGCGGGATTATACGAGCAGTACTTC.

This clone was counted between two and nine times. The V and J genes are TRBV2 and TRBJ2-2; no clear D. The CDR3 is 10 amino acids. Trimming stripped 6 bases from V and 8 bases from J, with 4 bases between. CDR1 is SNHLY, CDR2 FYNNEI, per germline. CDR3 in DNA: TGTGCCAGCAGCCAGGGGGAGCTGTTTTTT. This encodes CASSQGELFF.

The chain links TRBV19 to TRBJ1-2; D might be TRBD1 (5 bases). CDR1 is LNHDA, CDR2 SQIVND, per germline (reference sequence). CDR3 length: 15 amino acids. V lost 1 base and J 3 bases, leaving 12 bases between the germline ends. CDR3 bases: TGTGCCAGTAGTATAGTTCGTCGACAGTACTATGGCTACACCTTC. It encodes CASSIVRRQYYGYTF.

This clone was seen a single time. The chain recombines TRBV2 with TRBJ2-2, with D unclear. The CDR3 spans 14 residues. Germline assignment: CDR1 SNHLY and CDR2 FYNNEI. With 0 bases removed from V and 6 bases from J, the gap between germline ends came to 8 bases. In DNA form, the CDR3 reads TGTGCCAGCAGTGAAGCGATGCGGTCCGGGGAGCTGTTTTTT. The encoded protein is CASSEAMRSGELFF.

This clone was counted once. The genes are TRBV7-9 and TRBJ1-6; D may be TRBD1 (5 bases). CDR3 length: 13 amino acids. Between the trimmed V and J ends, which lost 8 bases and 6 bases, there was a span of 11 bases. Germline V CDR1 and CDR2: SEHNR, FQNEAQ (reference sequence). CDR3 in DNA: TGTGCCAGCGTAGGGGCAGGTAATTCACCCCTCCACTTT. This codes for CASVGAGNSPLHF. Variable domain in full (rest from reference TRBV7-9 and TRBJ1-6): DTGVSQNPRHKITKRGQNVTFRCDPISEHNRLYWYRQTLGQGPEFLTYFQNEAQLEKSRLLSDRFSAERPKGSFSTLEIQRTEQGDSAMYLCASVGAGNSPLHFGNGTRLTVT.

For the CDR3, the DNA is TGTGCCATCAGCGCCGGGACAAACGGCCCAGATACGCAGTATTTT. This encodes CAISAGTNGPDTQYF. The chain recombines TRBV10-3 with TRBJ2-3, with D tentatively TRBD1 (6 bases). Germline V lookup: CDR1 ENHRY, CDR2 SYGVKD. This CDR3 has 15 amino acids. V lost 6 bases, J lost 4 bases, and 17 bases lay in between.

The chain couples TRBV4-3 to TRBJ1-1, with D hard to call. V lost 0 bases and J lost 8, with 10 bases in between. The CDR3 is 13 residues long. Germline lookup yields CDR1 LGHNA and CDR2 YSLEER. In nucleotides, the CDR3 is TGCGCCAGCAGCCAAGATCGGTTAGCCGAAGCTTTCTTT. Translation gives CASSQDRLAEAFF.